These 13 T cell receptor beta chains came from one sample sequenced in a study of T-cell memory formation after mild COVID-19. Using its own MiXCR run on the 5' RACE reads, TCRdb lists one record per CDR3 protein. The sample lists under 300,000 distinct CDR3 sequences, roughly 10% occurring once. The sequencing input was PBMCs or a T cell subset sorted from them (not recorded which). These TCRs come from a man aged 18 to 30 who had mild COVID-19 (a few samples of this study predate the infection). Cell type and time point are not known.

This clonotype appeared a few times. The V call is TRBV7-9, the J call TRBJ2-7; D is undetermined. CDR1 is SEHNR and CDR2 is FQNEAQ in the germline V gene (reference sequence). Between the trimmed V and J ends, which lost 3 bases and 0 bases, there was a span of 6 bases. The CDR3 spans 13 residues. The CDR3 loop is CASSFVSSYEQYF. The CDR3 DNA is TGTGCCAGCAGCTTCGTCAGCTCCTACGAGCAGTACTTC.

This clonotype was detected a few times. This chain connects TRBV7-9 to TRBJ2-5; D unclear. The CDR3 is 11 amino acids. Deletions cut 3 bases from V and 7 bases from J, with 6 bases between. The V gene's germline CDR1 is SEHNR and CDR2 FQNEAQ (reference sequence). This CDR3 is CASSFGGTQYF. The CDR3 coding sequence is TGTGCCAGCAGCTTCGGCGGGACCCAGTACTTC.

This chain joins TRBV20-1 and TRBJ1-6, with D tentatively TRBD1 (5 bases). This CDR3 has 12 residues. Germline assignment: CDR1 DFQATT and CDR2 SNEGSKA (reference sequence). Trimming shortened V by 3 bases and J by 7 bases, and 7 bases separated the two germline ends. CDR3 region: CSASAGNSPLHF. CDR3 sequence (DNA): TGCAGTGCTAGTGCAGGGAATTCACCCCTCCACTTT.

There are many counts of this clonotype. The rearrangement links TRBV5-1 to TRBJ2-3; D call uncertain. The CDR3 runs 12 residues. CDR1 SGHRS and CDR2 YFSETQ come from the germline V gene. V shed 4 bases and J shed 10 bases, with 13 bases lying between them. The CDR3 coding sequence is TGCGCCAGCAGCGTCCCGGATGATGCGCAGTATTTT. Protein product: CASSVPDDAQYF.

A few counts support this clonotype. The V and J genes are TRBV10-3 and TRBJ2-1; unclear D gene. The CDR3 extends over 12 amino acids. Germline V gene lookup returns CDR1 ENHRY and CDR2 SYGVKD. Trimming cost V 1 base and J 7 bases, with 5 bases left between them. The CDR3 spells CAISEFGNEQFF. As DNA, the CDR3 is TGTGCCATCAGTGAGTTCGGTAATGAGCAGTTCTTC.

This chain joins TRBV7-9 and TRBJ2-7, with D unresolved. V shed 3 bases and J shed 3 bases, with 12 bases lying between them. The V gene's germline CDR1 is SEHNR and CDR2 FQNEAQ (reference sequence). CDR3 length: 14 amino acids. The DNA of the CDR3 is TGTGCCAGCAGCTTCCCCGACCGAGACTACGAGCAGTACTTC. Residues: CASSFPDRDYEQYF.

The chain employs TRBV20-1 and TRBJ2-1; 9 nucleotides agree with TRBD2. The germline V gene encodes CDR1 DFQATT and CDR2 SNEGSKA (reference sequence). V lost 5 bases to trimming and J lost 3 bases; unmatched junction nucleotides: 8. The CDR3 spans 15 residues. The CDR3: CSAEGRGGLYNEQFF. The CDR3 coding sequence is TGCAGTGCTGAAGGGCGGGGGGGCCTCTACAATGAGCAGTTCTTC.

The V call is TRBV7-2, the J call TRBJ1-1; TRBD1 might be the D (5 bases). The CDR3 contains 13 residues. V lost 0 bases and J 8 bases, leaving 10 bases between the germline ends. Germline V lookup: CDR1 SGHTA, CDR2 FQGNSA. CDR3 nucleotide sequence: TGTGCCAGCAGCTTAGCTCCGGGGCAAGAAGCTTTCTTT. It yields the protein CASSLAPGQEAFF.

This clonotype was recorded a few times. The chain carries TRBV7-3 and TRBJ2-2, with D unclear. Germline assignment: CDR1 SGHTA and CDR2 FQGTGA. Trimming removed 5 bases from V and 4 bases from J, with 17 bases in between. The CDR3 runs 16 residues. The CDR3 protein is CASSTYAPEGTGELFF. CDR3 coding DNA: TGTGCCAGCAGCACCTATGCCCCGGAAGGCACCGGGGAGCTGTTTTTT.

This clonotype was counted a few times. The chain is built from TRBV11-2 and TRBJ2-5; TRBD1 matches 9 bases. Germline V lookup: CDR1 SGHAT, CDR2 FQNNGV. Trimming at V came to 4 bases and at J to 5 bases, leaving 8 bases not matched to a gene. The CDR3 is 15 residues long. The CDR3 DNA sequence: TGTGCCAGCAGCTCCTTGGACAGGGGTCATGAGACCCAGTACTTC. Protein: CASSSLDRGHETQYF. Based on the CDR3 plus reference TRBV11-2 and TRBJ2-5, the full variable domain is EAGVAQSPRYKIIEKRQSVAFWCNPISGHATLYWYQQILGQGPKLLIQFQNNGVVDDSQLPKDRFSAERLKGVDSTLKIQPAKLEDSAVYLCASSSLDRGHETQYFGPGTRLLVL.

Written as DNA, the CDR3 is TGTGCCAGCAGCCGGGGGGTTCTGGGGGGTACGCAGTATTTT. As protein: CASSRGVLGGTQYF. The chain is built from TRBV3-1 and TRBJ2-3, with D tentatively TRBD2 (6 bases). V lost 4 bases to trimming and J lost 8 bases, with 16 bases between them. The CDR3 consists of 14 residues. Germline-derived CDR1 and CDR2 are LGHDT and YNNKEL (reference sequence).

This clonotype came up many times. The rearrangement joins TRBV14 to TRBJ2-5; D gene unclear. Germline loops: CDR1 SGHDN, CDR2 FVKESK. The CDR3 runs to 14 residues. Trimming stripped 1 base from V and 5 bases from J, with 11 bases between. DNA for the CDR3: TGTGCCAGCAGCCAAGGAACCTCTTGGGAGACCCAGTACTTC. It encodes CASSQGTSWETQYF.

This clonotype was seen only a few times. For the CDR3, the DNA is TGTGCCAGCAGTGAAGTCGGTTACGAGCAGTACTTC. Encoded protein: CASSEVGYEQYF. This chain joins TRBV6-1 and TRBJ2-7, with D uncertain. This CDR3 has 12 residues. Trimming pared 1 base from V and 4 bases from J, leaving 5 bases between. Germline V gives CDR1 MNHNS, CDR2 SASEGT.